The clone carrying this T cell receptor (beta chain) was seen repeatedly, ten times or more. Amplified TCR beta CDR3 regions came from RNA transcripts. Researchers ran a first-round RT-PCR on the TCR CDR3 using the HTBI primer set. MiXCR, applied by TCRdb to the multiplex PCR reads, yields one record per CDR3 protein. Among some 440,000 distinct CDR3 sequences listed, less than 20% were seen once. The data derive from a study of T cells in Graves' hyperthyroidism and ophthalmopathy. The CDR3 has 14 residues. Trimming cost V 3 bases and J 3 bases, with 9 bases left between them. Germline V CDR1 and CDR2: MDHEN, SYDVKM.

This TCR was recovered from a woman younger than 35 with Graves' hyperthyroidism. Sequencing used blood. This sequence joins TRBV28 and TRBJ1-5; D might be TRBD1 (5 bases). In DNA form, the CDR3 reads TGTGCCAGCAGTTTTAGGGGCCACAATCAGCCCCAGCATTTT. Translated, it gives CASSFRGHNQPQHF.